The 9 T cell receptor beta chains given below trace back to one sample, sequenced in a study of regulatory T cells. These TCRs are of unknown antigen specificity. Whole-study findings and limits: Hydrophobic residues at CDR3 positions 6 and 7 were enriched in conventional CD4+ T cells of CD3G-deficient patients.

Primers: 52 TRBV forward and 13 TRBJ reverse. The repertoire was sequenced with immunoSEQ multiplex PCR; TCRdb's copy has only in-frame clones and lacks some. The sample gives about 15,000 clones, 84% of which show up once; approximately 8% is in the top ten. Sequences were obtained from conventional CD4+ T cells sorted from blood. Receptor source: a person aged 30-39 years with CD3G deficiency.

Concerning this clone: Mismatch with germline at one junction end may stem from a read error. V and J are TRBV18 and TRBJ2-3; 8 bases are a match to TRBD1. From germline, CDR1 is KGHSH and CDR2 LQKENI. This CDR3 spans 14 amino acids. The CDR3 region is CAGSQVRGLDTQYF. The CDR3 DNA follows: TGTGCCGGCTCACAGGTCAGGGGGCTGGATACGCAGTATTTT.

This chain links TRBV6-1 with TRBJ2-7, with unresolved D. This CDR3 spans 13 amino acids. In germline, CDR1 is MNHNS, CDR2 SASEGT. Trimming took off 4 bases at V and 2 bases at J, with 9 bases between the two ends. The CDR3 is CASSVRVTYEQYF. The DNA of the CDR3 is TGTGCCAGCAGTGTCCGGGTCACCTACGAGCAGTACTTC.

This chain's CDR3 is CASSFGQSSNSGANVLTF. In DNA, the CDR3 is TGCGCCAGCAGCTTTGGACAGTCTTCTAATTCTGGGGCCAACGTCCTGACTTTC. This chain connects TRBV5-1 to TRBJ2-6; weak D call: TRBD1 (6 bases). V was cut by 2 bases and J by 1 base, with 16 bases left in between. This CDR3 has 18 residues. Germline CDR1 is SGHRS and CDR2 is YFSETQ.

The genes are TRBV19 and TRBJ2-2; tentative D call: TRBD1 (5 bases). This CDR3 spans 15 amino acids. Germline assignment: CDR1 LNHDA and CDR2 SQIVND (reference sequence). V lost 4 bases and J lost 2, with 11 bases in between. CDR3: CASSKGSLNTGELFF. DNA for the CDR3: TGTGCCAGTAGTAAGGGGTCCCTCAACACCGGGGAGCTGTTTTTT.

V usage is TRBV7-8 and J usage is TRBJ2-5; D is ambiguous. The CDR3 length is 13 residues. The V end was cut by 3 bases, the J end by 3 bases, with 8 bases between. Germline V gives CDR1 SGHVS, CDR2 FQNEAQ. CDR3 bases: TGTGCCAGCAGCTTCCAGATAGAAGAGACCCAGTACTTC. This translates into CASSFQIEETQYF. Using reference TRBV7-8 and TRBJ2-5 for the parts outside the CDR3, the full variable domain is GAGVSQSPRYKVAKRGQDVALRCDPISGHVSLFWYQQALGQGPEFLTYFQNEAQLDKSGLPSDRFFAERPEGSVSTLKIQRTQQEDSAVYLCASSFQIEETQYFGPGTRLLVL.

In the case of this clone: At one end the junction does not follow the germline gene, possibly because of a read error. The rearrangement links TRBV6-6 to TRBJ1-1, with 8 nucleotides matching TRBD1. Germline-derived CDR1 and CDR2 are MNHNY and SVGAGI (reference sequence). CDR3 length equals 12 residues. The CDR3 protein is CASSYGTGIPAF. CDR3 DNA: TGTGCCAGCAGTTACGGGACAGGCATTCCCGCTTTT.

The J gene is TRBJ2-1, the V gene TRBV20-1; tentative D call: TRBD2 (5 bases). Trimming took 3 bases from V and 5 from J, leaving 5 bases between them. CDR1 DFQATT and CDR2 SNEGSKA come from the germline V gene (reference sequence). The CDR3 runs 11 residues. CDR3 protein: CSARGDNEQFF. CDR3 nucleotide sequence: TGCAGTGCTAGGGGAGACAATGAGCAGTTCTTC.

This chain links TRBV28 with TRBJ2-1, with D maybe TRBD2 (5 bases). This CDR3 has 15 amino acids. Trimming cost V 6 bases and J 7 bases, with 19 bases left between them. Germline assignment: CDR1 MDHEN and CDR2 SYDVKM. Here the CDR3 DNA reads TGTGCCAGCAGCCTTCCCCGGGGTTTGGGGAATGAGCAGTTCTTC. As protein: CASSLPRGLGNEQFF.

The genes are TRBV6-1 and TRBJ1-2; tentatively, D is TRBD1 (5 bases). The length of the CDR3 is 15 residues. Germline V gene data show CDR1 as MNHNS and CDR2 as SASEGT. V lost 2 bases and J 4 bases, leaving 14 bases between the germline ends. The CDR3 spells CASSEKGTGIYGYTF. CDR3 sequence (DNA): TGTGCCAGCAGTGAAAAAGGGACCGGAATCTATGGCTACACCTTC.